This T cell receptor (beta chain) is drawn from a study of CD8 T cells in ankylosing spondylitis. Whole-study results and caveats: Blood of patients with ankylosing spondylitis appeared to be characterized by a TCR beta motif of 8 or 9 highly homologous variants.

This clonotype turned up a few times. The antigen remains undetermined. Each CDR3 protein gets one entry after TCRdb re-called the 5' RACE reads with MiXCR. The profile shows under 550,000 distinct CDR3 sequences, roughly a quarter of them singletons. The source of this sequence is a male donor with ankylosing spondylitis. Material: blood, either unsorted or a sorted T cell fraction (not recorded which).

CDR3 coding DNA: TGCGCCAGCGGCCCAGGGGGGCCGGGGGCTTTCTTT. Protein sequence: CASGPGGPGAFF. This chain links TRBV5-1 with TRBJ1-1; TRBD1 aligns across 7 bases. This CDR3 has 12 amino acids. Germline assignment: CDR1 SGHRS and CDR2 YFSETQ. With V trimmed by 7 bases and J by 11 bases, 11 bases remained unmatched.